This T cell receptor (beta chain) was sequenced during a study of blood T cells in healthy people across ages. PCR was performed a second time for about 6 to 12 cycles using a sample-barcoded 5' primer and a J-beta primer mix. Every cDNA molecule bore a tag from a template-switch adaptor containing 12 random nucleotides. From the 5' RACE reads, TCRdb called clonotypes with MiXCR, one entry per CDR3 protein. The profile covers about 930,000 distinct CDR3 sequences, with just under 30% appearing a single time and approximately 10% taken by the ten largest. Concerning this clonotype: A junction end diverges from the germline sequence, so it may reflect a read error.

The CDR3 consists of 13 residues. Germline CDR1 is KGHSH and CDR2 is LQKENI. These data also featured in a second study, about T cells of mothers and their children. From that second work: Sample barcodes and 2-4 random nucleotides came from the second PCR's M1S primer.

The source of this sequence is a middle-aged woman in good health. Input material: blood. The chain combines TRBV18 with TRBJ1-3; D remains ambiguous. The CDR3 sequence: CVSSPASGNTIYF. DNA of the CDR3: TGTGTCAGCTCACCAGCCTCTGGAAACACCATATATTTT.